The clone carrying this T cell receptor (beta chain) was seen repeatedly, ten times or more. Its antigen is currently unknown. The data were taken from a study of T cell repertoires in cytomegalovirus infection. Whole-study findings and limits: The study found HLA-C-restricted CMV-specific TCR beta clonotypes dominating the ex vivo response.

With 5 bases removed from V and 1 base from J, the gap between germline ends came to 12 bases. This CDR3 region has 15 residues. Germline lookup yields CDR1 SGHVS and CDR2 FNYEAQ. TCRdb redid the calling of the reads with MiXCR, one entry per CDR3 protein. The data contain some 940,000 distinct CDR3 sequences, roughly 31% of them singletons. V usage is TRBV7-6 and J usage is TRBJ1-5, with a weak D call TRBD1 (6 bases). This clonotype originated in a human donor in good health (CMV status not recorded). Some clones in this sample may be carry-over from other donors' samples. The sequencing here drew on cultured CD8+ T cells from PBMCs, taken from culture after CMV antigen stimulation. For the CDR3, the DNA is TGTGCCAGCAGCCCCTCAGGGACAAGCAATCAGCCCCAGCATTTT. Its translation: CASSPSGTSNQPQHF.